What follows describes a single T cell receptor beta chain. These data originate in a study of siplizumab effects on memory and regulatory T cells. Generated by immunoSEQ multiplex PCR, the TCRdb table keeps only in-frame clones and is missing some. In the table there are approximately 120,000 clones, 93% of which are singletons. Germline V gene data show CDR1 as MDHEN and CDR2 as SYDVKM. This CDR3 has 15 amino acids. J lost 7 bases, V lost 4 bases, and 9 bases had no gene match. The source of this sequence is a human donor in good health. Sequencing was done on a sample of non-Treg CD4+ T cells sorted from blood. The gene calls are TRBV28 and TRBJ1-5; TRBD1 agrees at 8 bases. The CDR3 loop reads CASSSPPGGDQPQHF. In nucleotides, the CDR3 is TGTGCCAGCAGTTCCCCCCCAGGGGGCGACCAGCCCCAGCATTTT.